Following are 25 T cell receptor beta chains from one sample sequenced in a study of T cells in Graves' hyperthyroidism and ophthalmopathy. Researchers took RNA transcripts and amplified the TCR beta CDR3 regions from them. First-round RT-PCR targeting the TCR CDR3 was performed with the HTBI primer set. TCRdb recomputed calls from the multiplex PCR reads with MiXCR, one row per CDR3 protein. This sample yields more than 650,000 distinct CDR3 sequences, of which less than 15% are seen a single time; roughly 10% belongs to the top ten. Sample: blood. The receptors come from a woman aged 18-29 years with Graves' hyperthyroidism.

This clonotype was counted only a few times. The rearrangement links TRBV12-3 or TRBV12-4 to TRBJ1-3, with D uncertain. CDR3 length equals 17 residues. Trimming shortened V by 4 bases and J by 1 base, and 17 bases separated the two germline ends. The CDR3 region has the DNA TGTGCCAGCAGTTCCCCAGCCGGGCCGGATTCTGGAAACACCATATATTTT. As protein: CASSSPAGPDSGNTIYF.

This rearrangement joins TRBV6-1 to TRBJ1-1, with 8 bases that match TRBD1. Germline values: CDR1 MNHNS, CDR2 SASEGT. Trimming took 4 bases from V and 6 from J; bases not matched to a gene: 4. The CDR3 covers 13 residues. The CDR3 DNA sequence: TGTGCCAGCAGTGGACAGGGGAGGCCTGAAGCTTTCTTT. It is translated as CASSGQGRPEAFF.

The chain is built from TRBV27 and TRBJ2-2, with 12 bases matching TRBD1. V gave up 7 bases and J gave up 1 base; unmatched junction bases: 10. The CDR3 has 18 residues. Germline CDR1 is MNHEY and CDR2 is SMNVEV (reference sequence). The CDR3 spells CASKVGTGGQMNTGELFF. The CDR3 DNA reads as TGTGCCAGCAAGGTCGGGACAGGGGGCCAGATGAACACCGGGGAGCTGTTTTTT.

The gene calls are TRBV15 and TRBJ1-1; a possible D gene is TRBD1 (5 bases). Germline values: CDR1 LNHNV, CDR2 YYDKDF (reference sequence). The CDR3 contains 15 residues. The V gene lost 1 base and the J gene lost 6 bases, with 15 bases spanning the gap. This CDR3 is CATSRVTVRGAEAFF. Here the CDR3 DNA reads TGTGCCACCAGCAGAGTGACAGTGAGGGGCGCTGAAGCTTTCTTT.

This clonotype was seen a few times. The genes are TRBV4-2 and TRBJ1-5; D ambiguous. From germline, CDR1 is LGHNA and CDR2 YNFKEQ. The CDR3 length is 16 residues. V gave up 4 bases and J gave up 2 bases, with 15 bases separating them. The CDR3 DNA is TGTGCCAGCAGCCCCTCCCACACGGAGGGCAATCAGCCCCAGCATTTT. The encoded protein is CASSPSHTEGNQPQHF.

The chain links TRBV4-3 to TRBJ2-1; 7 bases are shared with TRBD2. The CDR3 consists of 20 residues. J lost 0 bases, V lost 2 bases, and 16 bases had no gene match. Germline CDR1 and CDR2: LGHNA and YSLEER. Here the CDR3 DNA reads TGCGCCAGCAGCCAACTCGGTCCTAGCGGCCCGTTGAGCTCCTACAATGAGCAGTTCTTC. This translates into CASSQLGPSGPLSSYNEQFF.

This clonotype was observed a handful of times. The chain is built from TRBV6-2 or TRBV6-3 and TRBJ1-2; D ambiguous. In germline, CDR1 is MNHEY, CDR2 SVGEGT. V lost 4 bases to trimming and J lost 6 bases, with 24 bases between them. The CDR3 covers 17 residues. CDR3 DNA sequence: TGTGCCAGCAGTTTGGCTTACCCTGAGGCAGGAAAGGATGGCTACACCTTC. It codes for CASSLAYPEAGKDGYTF.

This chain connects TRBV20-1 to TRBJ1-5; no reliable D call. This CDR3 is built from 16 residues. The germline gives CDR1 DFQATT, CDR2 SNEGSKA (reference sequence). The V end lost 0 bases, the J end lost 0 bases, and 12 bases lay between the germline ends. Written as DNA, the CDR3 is TGCAGTGCTAGAGATTACACAGCTTATAGCAATCAGCCCCAGCATTTT. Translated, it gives CSARDYTAYSNQPQHF.

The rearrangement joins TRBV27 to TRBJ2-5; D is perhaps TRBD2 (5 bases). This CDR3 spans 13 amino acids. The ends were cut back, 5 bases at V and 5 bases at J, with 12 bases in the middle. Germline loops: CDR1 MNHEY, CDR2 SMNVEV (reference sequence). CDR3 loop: CASSHPGWETQYF. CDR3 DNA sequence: TGTGCCAGCAGTCACCCGGGGTGGGAGACCCAGTACTTC.

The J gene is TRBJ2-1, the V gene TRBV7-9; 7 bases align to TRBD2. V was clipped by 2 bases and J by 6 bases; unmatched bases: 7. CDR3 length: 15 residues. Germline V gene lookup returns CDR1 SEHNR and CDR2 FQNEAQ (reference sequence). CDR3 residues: CASSLSRTRTNEQFF. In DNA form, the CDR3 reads TGTGCCAGCAGCTTAAGTAGGACTAGAACCAATGAGCAGTTCTTC. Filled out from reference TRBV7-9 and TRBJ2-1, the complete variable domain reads DTGVSQNPRHKITKRGQNVTFRCDPISEHNRLYWYRQTLGQGPEFLTYFQNEAQLEKSRLLSDRFSAERPKGSFSTLEIQRTEQGDSAMYLCASSLSRTRTNEQFFGPGTRLTVL.

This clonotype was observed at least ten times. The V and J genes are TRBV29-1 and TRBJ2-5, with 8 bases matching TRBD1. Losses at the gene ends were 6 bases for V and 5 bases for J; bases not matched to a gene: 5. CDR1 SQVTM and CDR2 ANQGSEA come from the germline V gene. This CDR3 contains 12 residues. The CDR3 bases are TGCAGCGTCGAGGGACAGGAGGAGACCCAGTACTTC. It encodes CSVEGQEETQYF.

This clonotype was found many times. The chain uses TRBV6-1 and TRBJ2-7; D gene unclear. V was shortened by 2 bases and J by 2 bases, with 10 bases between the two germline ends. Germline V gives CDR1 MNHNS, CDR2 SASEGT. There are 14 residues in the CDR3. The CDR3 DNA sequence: TGTGCCAGCAGTGAACAGGACCCCACCTACGAGCAGTACTTC. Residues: CASSEQDPTYEQYF.

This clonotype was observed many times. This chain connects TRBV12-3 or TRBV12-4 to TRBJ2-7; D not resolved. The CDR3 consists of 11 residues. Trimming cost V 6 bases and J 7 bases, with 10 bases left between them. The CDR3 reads CASRSGGEQYF. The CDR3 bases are TGTGCCAGCAGGTCGGGTGGTGAGCAGTACTTC.

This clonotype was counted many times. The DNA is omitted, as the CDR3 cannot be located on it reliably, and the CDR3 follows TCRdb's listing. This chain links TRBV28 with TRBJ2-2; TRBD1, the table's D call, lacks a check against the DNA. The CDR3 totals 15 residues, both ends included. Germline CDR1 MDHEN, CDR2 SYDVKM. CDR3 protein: CASSSSGTGAGELFF.

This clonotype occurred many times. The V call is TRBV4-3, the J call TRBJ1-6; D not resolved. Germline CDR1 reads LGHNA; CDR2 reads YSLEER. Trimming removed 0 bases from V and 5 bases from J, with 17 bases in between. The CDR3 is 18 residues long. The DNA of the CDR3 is TGCGCCAGCAGCCAAGATCCGGCCGGAGGCCGGAATAATTCACCCCTCCACTTT. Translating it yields CASSQDPAGGRNNSPLHF.

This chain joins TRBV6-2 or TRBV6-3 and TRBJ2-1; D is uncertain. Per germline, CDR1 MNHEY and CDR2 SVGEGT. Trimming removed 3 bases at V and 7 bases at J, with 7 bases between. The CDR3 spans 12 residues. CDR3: CASSYFLNEQFF. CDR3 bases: TGTGCCAGCAGTTATTTCCTGAATGAGCAGTTCTTC.

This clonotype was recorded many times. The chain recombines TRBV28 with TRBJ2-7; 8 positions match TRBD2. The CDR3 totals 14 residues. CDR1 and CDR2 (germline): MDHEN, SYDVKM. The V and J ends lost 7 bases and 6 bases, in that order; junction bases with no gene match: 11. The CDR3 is CASTKARGAGEQYF. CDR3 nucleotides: TGTGCCAGCACCAAGGCGCGGGGGGCGGGCGAGCAGTACTTC.

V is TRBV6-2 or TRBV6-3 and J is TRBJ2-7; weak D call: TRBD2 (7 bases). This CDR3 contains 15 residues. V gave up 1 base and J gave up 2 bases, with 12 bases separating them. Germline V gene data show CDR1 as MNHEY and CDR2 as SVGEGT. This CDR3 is CASSYWEGVTYEQYF. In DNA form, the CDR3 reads TGTGCCAGCAGTTACTGGGAGGGGGTCACCTACGAGCAGTACTTC.

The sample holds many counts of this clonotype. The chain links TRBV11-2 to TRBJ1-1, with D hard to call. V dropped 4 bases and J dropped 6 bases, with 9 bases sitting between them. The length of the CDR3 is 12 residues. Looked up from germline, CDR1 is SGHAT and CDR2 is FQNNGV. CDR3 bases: TGTGCCAGCAGCTCCCTAAGCCCTGAAGCTTTCTTT. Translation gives CASSSLSPEAFF.

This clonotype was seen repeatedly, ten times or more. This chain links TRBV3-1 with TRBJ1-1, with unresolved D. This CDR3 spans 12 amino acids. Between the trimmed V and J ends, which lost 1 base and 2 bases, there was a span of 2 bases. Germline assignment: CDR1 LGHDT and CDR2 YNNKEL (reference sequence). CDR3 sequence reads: CASSQVNTEAFF. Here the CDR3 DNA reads TGTGCCAGCAGCCAAGTTAACACTGAAGCTTTCTTT.

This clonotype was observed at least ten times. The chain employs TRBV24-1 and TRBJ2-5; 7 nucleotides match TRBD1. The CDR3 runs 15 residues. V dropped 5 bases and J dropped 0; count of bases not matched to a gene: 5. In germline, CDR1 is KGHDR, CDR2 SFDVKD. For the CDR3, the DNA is TGTGCCACCAGTGTTCTGACAGGGTACCAAGAGACCCAGTACTTC. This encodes CATSVLTGYQETQYF.

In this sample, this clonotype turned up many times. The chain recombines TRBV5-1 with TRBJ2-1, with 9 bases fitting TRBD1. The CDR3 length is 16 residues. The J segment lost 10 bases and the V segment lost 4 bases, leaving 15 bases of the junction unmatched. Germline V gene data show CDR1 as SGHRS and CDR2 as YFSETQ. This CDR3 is CASSRQTGGRTREQFF. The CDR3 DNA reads TGCGCCAGCAGCCGACAGACAGGGGGGCGGACTAGAGAGCAGTTCTTC. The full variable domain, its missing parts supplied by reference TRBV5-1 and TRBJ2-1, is KAGVTQTPRYLIKTRGQQVTLSCSPISGHRSVSWYQQTPGQGLQFLFEYFSETQRNKGNFPGRFSGRQFSNSRSEMNVSTLELGDSALYLCASSRQTGGRTREQFFGPGTRLTVL.

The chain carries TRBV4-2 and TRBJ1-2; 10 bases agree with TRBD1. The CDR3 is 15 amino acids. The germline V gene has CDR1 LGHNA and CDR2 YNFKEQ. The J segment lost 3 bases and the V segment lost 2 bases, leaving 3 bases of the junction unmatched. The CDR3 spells CASSQRGQGDYGYTF. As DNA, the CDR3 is TGTGCCAGCAGCCAAAGAGGACAGGGGGACTATGGCTACACCTTC.

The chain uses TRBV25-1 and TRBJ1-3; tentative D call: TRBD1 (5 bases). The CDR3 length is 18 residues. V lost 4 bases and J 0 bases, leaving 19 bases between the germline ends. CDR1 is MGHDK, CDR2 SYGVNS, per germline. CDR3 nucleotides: TGTGCCAGCAGTGTACCTCACCGGGACGGAAGCTCTGGAAACACCATATATTTT. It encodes CASSVPHRDGSSGNTIYF.

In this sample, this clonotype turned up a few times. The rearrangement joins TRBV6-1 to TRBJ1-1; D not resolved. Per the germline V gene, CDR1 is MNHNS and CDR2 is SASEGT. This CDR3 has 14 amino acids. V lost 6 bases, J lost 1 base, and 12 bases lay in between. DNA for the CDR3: TGTGCCAGCAGATTCCAGATAGGGAACACTGAAGCTTTCTTT. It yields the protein CASRFQIGNTEAFF.